This entry lists 6 T cell receptor beta chains sequenced from one sample in a study of blood T cell repertoires in COVID-19. Here immunoSEQ multiplex PCR was the method, and the copy in TCRdb shows in-frame clones only, minus some. Of roughly 240,000 clones listed, 85% are singletons. Sequencing was performed on PBMCs or T cells enriched from blood (not recorded which). These receptors all stem from a woman between 50 and 59 years old with acute COVID-19.

Comment on this clone: Different DNA sequences within this sample yield the same CDR3. This chain joins TRBV6-5 and TRBJ1-1, with D uncertain. Germline loops: CDR1 MNHEY, CDR2 SVGAGI. The CDR3 consists of 14 residues. V gave up 2 bases and J gave up 1 base, with 8 bases separating them. CDR3: CASSYEVRNTEAFF. The CDR3 DNA sequence: TGTGCCAGCAGTTACGAGGTGAGGAACACTGAAGCTTTCTTT.

This chain uses TRBV18 with TRBJ1-1; D might be TRBD1 (6 bases). The CDR3 sequence is 16 residues long. V lost 3 bases and J lost 1, with 15 bases in between. Germline lookup yields CDR1 KGHSH and CDR2 LQKENI. The CDR3 region is CASSPYRVNENTEAFF. DNA for the CDR3: TGTGCCAGCTCACCCTACAGGGTTAATGAGAACACTGAAGCTTTCTTT.

The chain joins TRBV23-1 to TRBJ2-7; no reliable D call. TRBV23-1 is classed as an ORF, of uncertain function. The CDR3 loop spans 12 amino acids. Trimming shortened V by 3 bases and J by 4 bases, and 7 bases separated the two germline ends. CDR3 residues: CASSHRGYEQYF. The CDR3 DNA reads as TGCGCCAGCAGTCATCGAGGATACGAGCAGTACTTC.

The chain is built from TRBV7-2 and TRBJ1-1; D gene unclear. CDR3 size: 14 residues. V dropped 9 bases and J dropped 1 base, with 15 bases sitting between them. Per germline, CDR1 SGHTA and CDR2 FQGNSA. The CDR3, as DNA: TGTGCCAGTAGCCTCCGGTCGTCGAACACTGAAGCTTTCTTT. Its translation is CASSLRSSNTEAFF.

This chain links TRBV30 with TRBJ1-1, with a possible D match to TRBD1 (6 bases). Trimming pared 2 bases from V and 7 bases from J, leaving 8 bases between. The CDR3 is 11 residues long. Per the germline V gene, CDR1 is GTSNPN and CDR2 is SVGIG (reference sequence). The CDR3 region has the DNA TGTGCCTGGAGTACAGGGTTTGAAGCTTTCTTT. The encoded protein is CAWSTGFEAFF.

V gene TRBV27 combines with J gene TRBJ1-2, with 7 bases aligning to TRBD1. With V trimmed by 5 bases and J by 7 bases, 10 bases remained unmatched. This CDR3 is 14 amino acids long. In germline, CDR1 is MNHEY, CDR2 SMNVEV (reference sequence). The CDR3 DNA is TGTGCCAGCAGTCAAACGAGGGGGCGCGGTGGCTACACCTTC. Protein: CASSQTRGRGGYTF.